Below are 14 T cell receptor beta chains sequenced from a single sample in a study of OX40 agonist ivuxolimab in advanced cancers. Measured with immunoSEQ multiplex PCR; TCRdb has only the in-frame clones, and not every one. The data contain about 91,000 clones, around 87% of them singletons. The source was CD4+ or CD8+ T cells sorted from blood, collected in a trial of the OX40 agonist ivuxolimab. The receptors derive from an adult with an advanced solid tumor such as melanoma, head and neck, liver or kidney cancer.

This clone has only one observation. The chain recombines TRBV30 with TRBJ2-7; 11 bases fit TRBD1. Germline CDR1 GTSNPN, CDR2 SVGIG (reference sequence). The V and J ends lost 5 bases and 7 bases, in that order; junction bases with no gene match: 13. This CDR3 spans 15 amino acids. The DNA of the CDR3 is TGTGCCTGGGACGGAGGACAGGGGGCTACCGGGGAGCAGTACTTC. Its protein product is CAWDGGQGATGEQYF.

V is TRBV2 and J is TRBJ2-2, with 9 bases aligning to TRBD1. This CDR3 comprises 15 residues. The V gene end was trimmed by 6 bases and the J gene end by 6 bases; junction bases not matched to a gene: 8. Per the germline V gene, CDR1 is SNHLY and CDR2 is FYNNEI. The CDR3 sequence: CASSPGQGVPGELFF. DNA for the CDR3: TGTGCCAGCAGCCCGGGACAGGGTGTCCCCGGGGAGCTGTTTTTT.

This chain links TRBV28 with TRBJ2-7; 7 bases line up with TRBD2. Germline assignment: CDR1 MDHEN and CDR2 SYDVKM. The V and J ends lost 7 bases and 5 bases, in that order; junction bases with no gene match: 8. The CDR3 length is 13 residues. CDR3 bases: TGTGCCAGCACCGCACAAGCGGGAAACGAGCAGTACTTC. It is translated as CASTAQAGNEQYF.

The CDR3 DNA reads TGTGCCAGCAGCTTGGGAGGCGGTCCCAACACTGAAGCTTTCTTT. Translation: CASSLGGGPNTEAFF. The chain uses TRBV5-6 and TRBJ1-1; D ambiguous. The length of the CDR3 is 15 residues. Trimming pared 0 bases from V and 2 bases from J, leaving 11 bases between. Looked up from germline, CDR1 is SGHDT and CDR2 is YYEEEE.

V and J are TRBV30 and TRBJ2-2; 7 bases fit TRBD2. CDR1 and CDR2 (germline): GTSNPN, SVGIG (reference sequence). J lost 0 bases, V lost 5 bases, and 6 bases had no gene match. The CDR3 is 15 residues long. CDR3 in amino acids: CAWRRLAPNTGELFF. The CDR3 DNA reads TGTGCCTGGCGTAGACTAGCACCGAACACCGGGGAGCTGTTTTTT.

The V and J genes are TRBV6-6 and TRBJ2-5; the match to TRBD2 covers 9 bases. CDR3 length: 15 residues. V shed 2 bases, J shed 4 bases, and the junction held 5 bases outside the gene matches. Germline V gene sequence: CDR1 MNHNY, CDR2 SVGAGI (reference sequence). CDR3 region: CASSYASGNGETQYF. CDR3 in DNA: TGTGCCAGCAGTTACGCTAGCGGGAACGGAGAGACCCAGTACTTC.

The chain employs TRBV10-3 and TRBJ2-1, with unresolved D. CDR3 length: 15 residues. Trimming removed 6 bases at V and 0 bases at J, with 12 bases between. The germline V gene encodes CDR1 ENHRY and CDR2 SYGVKD. The CDR3 DNA is TGTGCCATCAGGTCTACGATGAGCTCCTACAATGAGCAGTTCTTC. It encodes CAIRSTMSSYNEQFF.

The gene calls are TRBV11-3 and TRBJ1-2, with D possibly being TRBD1 (5 bases). V dropped 4 bases and J dropped 8 bases, with 20 bases sitting between them. The CDR3 spans 15 residues. Germline loops: CDR1 SGHNT, CDR2 YENEEA. The DNA for the CDR3 is TGTGCCAGCAGCTCTAGAGGACAACCGGATGGCGGCTACACCTTC. Protein sequence: CASSSRGQPDGGYTF.

The chain is built from TRBV11-3 and TRBJ1-4; D remains unclear. The CDR3 has 13 residues. Germline lookup yields CDR1 SGHNT and CDR2 YENEEA. Trimming cost V 1 base and J 6 bases, with 6 bases left between them. CDR3 sequence reads: CASSLGADEKLFF. CDR3 nucleotide sequence: TGTGCCAGCAGCTTAGGGGCGGATGAAAAACTGTTTTTT.

This chain links TRBV28 with TRBJ2-7; D might be TRBD1 or TRBD2, each matching 5 bases. CDR3 length equals 15 residues. Deletions cut 5 bases from V and 6 bases from J, with 20 bases between. Per germline, CDR1 MDHEN and CDR2 SYDVKM. The CDR3 reads CASSTPGPTLGEQYF. CDR3 coding DNA: TGTGCCAGCAGTACTCCGGGACCTACCCTCGGCGAGCAGTACTTC. The whole variable domain, filled in from reference TRBV28 and TRBJ2-7, reads DVKVTQSSRYLVKRTGEKVFLECVQDMDHENMFWYRQDPGLGLRLIYFSYDVKMKEKGDIPEGYSVSREKKERFSLILESASTNQTSMYLCASSTPGPTLGEQYFGPGTRLTVT.

This chain uses TRBV18 with TRBJ1-5; tentative D call: TRBD1 (5 bases). V gave up 11 bases and J gave up 4 bases, with 15 bases separating them. The CDR3 runs to 13 residues. Germline CDR1 KGHSH, CDR2 LQKENI. Written as DNA, the CDR3 is TGTGCCGCCAGCCCAGGGCCGAATCAGCCCCAGCATTTT. Its protein product is CAASPGPNQPQHF.

The rearrangement uses TRBV7-9 and TRBJ1-2, with D hard to call. This CDR3 comprises 12 residues. The germline V gene has CDR1 SEHNR and CDR2 FQNEAQ (reference sequence). V was shortened by 1 base and J by 2 bases, with 2 bases between the two germline ends. CDR3: CASSLVNYGYTF. The CDR3 bases are TGTGCCAGCAGCTTAGTGAACTATGGCTACACCTTC.

This chain links TRBV30 with TRBJ2-7, with 8 bases fitting TRBD1. Looked up from germline, CDR1 is GTSNPN and CDR2 is SVGIG (reference sequence). J lost 5 bases, V lost 1 base, and 7 bases had no gene match. The CDR3 consists of 14 residues. As DNA, the CDR3 is TGTGCCTGGAGTGGGTCGCGGACAGGGAACGAGCAGTACTTC. It codes for CAWSGSRTGNEQYF.

Of note for this clone: One junction end does not reproduce the germline sequence, and a read error may be involved. The gene calls are TRBV6-5 and TRBJ1-1; TRBD1 is a possible D gene (5 bases). Germline V CDR1 and CDR2: MNHEY, SVGAGI. The CDR3 has 11 amino acids. The CDR3 reads CASTYPGTAFF. The CDR3 nucleotides read TGTGCCAGCACTTACCCAGGGACAGCTTTCTTT.